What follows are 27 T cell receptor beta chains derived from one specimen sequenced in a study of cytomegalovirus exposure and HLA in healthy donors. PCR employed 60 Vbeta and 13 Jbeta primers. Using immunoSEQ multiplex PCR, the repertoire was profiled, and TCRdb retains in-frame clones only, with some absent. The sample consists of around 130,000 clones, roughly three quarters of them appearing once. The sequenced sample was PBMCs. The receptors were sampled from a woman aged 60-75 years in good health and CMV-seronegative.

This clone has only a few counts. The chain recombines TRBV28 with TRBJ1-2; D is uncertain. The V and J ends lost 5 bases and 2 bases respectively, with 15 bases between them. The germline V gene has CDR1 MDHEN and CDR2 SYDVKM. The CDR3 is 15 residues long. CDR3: CASSAPSAVNYGYTF. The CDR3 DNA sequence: TGTGCCAGCAGTGCCCCCTCTGCAGTCAACTATGGCTACACCTTC.

The chain's CDR3 is CASSSRRGGSTDTQYF. The CDR3 DNA follows: TGTGCCAGCAGCTCTCGGCGCGGGGGAAGCACAGATACGCAGTATTTT. This chain uses TRBV7-9 with TRBJ2-3; 7 nucleotides agree with TRBD2. The CDR3 has 16 residues. Germline CDR1 reads SEHNR; CDR2 reads FQNEAQ (reference sequence). V was clipped by 4 bases and J by 0 bases; unmatched bases: 7.

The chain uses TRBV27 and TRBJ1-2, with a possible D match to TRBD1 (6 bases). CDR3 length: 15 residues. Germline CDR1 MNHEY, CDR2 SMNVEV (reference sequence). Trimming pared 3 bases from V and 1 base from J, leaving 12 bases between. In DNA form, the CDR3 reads TGTGCCAGCAGTTTTATAACAGGGCGTAACTATGGCTACACCTTC. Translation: CASSFITGRNYGYTF.

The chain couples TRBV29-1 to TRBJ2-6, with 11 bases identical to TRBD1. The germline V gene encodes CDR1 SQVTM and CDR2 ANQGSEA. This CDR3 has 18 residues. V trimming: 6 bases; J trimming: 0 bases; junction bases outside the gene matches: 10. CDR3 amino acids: CSVTSAGTGGSGANVLTF. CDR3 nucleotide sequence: TGCAGCGTGACCTCCGCCGGGACAGGGGGCTCTGGGGCCAACGTCCTGACTTTC.

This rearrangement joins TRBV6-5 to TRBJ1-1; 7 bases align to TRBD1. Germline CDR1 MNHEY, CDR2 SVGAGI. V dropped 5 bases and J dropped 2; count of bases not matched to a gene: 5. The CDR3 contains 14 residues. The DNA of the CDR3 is TGTGCCAGCAGTCCTACAGGGGTAAACACTGAAGCTTTCTTT. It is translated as CASSPTGVNTEAFF.

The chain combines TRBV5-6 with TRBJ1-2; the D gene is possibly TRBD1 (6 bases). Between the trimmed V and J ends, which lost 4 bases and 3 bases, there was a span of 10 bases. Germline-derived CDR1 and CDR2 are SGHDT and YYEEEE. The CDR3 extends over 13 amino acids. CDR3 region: CASSMDSHYGYTF. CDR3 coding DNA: TGTGCCAGCAGCATGGACAGCCACTATGGCTACACCTTC.

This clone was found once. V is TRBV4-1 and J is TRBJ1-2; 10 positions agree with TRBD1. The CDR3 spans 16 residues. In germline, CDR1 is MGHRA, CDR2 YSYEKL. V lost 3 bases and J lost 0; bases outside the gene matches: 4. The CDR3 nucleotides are TGCGCCAGCAGCCAGGACAGGGGGAGGTCTAACTATGGCTACACCTTC. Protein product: CASSQDRGRSNYGYTF.

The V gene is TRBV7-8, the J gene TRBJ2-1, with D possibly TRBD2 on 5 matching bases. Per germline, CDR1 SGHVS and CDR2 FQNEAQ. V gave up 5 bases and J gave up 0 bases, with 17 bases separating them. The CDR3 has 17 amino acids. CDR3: CASSRGMRPGSYNEQFF. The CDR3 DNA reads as TGTGCCAGCAGCCGGGGTATGAGGCCGGGCTCCTACAATGAGCAGTTCTTC. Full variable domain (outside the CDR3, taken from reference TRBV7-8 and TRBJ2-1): GAGVSQSPRYKVAKRGQDVALRCDPISGHVSLFWYQQALGQGPEFLTYFQNEAQLDKSGLPSDRFFAERPEGSVSTLKIQRTQQEDSAVYLCASSRGMRPGSYNEQFFGPGTRLTVL.

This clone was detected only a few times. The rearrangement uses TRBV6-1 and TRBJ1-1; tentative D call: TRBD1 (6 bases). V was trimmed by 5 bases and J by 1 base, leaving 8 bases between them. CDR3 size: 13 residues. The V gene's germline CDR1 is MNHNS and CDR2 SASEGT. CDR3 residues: CASSQQGNTEAFF. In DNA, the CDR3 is TGTGCCAGCAGTCAACAGGGGAACACTGAAGCTTTCTTT.

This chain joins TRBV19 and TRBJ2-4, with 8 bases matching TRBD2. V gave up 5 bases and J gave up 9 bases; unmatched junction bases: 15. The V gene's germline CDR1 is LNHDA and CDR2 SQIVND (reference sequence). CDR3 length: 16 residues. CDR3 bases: TGTGCCAGTAGTCCGATTCCCGGGACTAGAGAATTCATTCAGTACTTC. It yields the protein CASSPIPGTREFIQYF.

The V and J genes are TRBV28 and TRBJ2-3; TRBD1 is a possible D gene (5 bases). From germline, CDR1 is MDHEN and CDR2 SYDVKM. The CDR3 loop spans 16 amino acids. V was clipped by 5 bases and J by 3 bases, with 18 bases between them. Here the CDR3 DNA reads TGTGCCAGCAGTCCAAAGGCCAGGGTAGTTACAGATACGCAGTATTTT. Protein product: CASSPKARVVTDTQYF.

Here the CDR3 DNA reads TGTGCCAGCTCACTCGGACTAGACAGTGAGCAGTTCTTC. Protein product: CASSLGLDSEQFF. J is TRBJ2-1 and V is TRBV18, with 7 nucleotides matching TRBD2. J gave up 9 bases and V 4 bases, and 6 bases lay outside the gene matches. Germline V gene sequence: CDR1 KGHSH, CDR2 LQKENI. This CDR3 spans 13 amino acids.

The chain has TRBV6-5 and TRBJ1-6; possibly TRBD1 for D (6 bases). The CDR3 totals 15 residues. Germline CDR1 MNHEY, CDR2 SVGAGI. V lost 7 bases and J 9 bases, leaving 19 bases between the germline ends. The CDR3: CASTFTGSRTSPLHF. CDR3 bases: TGTGCCAGCACTTTTACAGGGTCTCGGACTTCACCCCTCCACTTT.

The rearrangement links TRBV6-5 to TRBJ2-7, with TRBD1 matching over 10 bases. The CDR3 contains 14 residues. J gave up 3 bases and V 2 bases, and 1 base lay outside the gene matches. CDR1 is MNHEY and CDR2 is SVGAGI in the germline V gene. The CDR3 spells CASSYRDRGYEQYF. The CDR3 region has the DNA TGTGCCAGCAGTTACCGGGACAGGGGCTACGAGCAGTACTTC.

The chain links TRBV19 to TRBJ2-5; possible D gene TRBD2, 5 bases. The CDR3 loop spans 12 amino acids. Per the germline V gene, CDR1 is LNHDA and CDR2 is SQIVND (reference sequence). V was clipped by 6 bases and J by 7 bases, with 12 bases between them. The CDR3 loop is CASRRDAGTQYF. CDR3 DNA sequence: TGTGCCAGTAGAAGAGACGCGGGGACCCAGTACTTC.

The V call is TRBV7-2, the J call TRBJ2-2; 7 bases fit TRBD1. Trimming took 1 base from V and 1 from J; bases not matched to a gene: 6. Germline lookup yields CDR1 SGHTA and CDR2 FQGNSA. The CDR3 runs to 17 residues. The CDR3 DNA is TGTGCCAGCAGCTTAGTCGGCAGGGGGTTGAACACCGGGGAGCTGTTTTTT. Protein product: CASSLVGRGLNTGELFF.

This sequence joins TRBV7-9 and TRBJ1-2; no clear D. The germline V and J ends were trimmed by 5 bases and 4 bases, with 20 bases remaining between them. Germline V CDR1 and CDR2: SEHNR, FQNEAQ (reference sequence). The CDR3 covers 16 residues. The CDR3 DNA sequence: TGTGCCAGCAGCCTCCCCCTAGAATGGTTGGGCTATGGCTACACCTTC. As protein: CASSLPLEWLGYGYTF.

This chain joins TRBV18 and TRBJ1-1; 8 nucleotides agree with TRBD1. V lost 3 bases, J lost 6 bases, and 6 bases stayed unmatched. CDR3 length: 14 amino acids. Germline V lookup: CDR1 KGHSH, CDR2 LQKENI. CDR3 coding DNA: TGTGCCAGCTCACCGGTACAGGGGGTCGCTGAAGCTTTCTTT. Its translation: CASSPVQGVAEAFF.

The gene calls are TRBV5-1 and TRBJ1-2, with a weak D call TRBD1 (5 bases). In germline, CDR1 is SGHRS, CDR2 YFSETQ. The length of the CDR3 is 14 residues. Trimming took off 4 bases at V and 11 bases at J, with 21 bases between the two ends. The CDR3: CASSPEDLRPGYTF. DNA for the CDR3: TGCGCCAGCAGCCCTGAAGACCTCAGACCAGGGTACACCTTC.

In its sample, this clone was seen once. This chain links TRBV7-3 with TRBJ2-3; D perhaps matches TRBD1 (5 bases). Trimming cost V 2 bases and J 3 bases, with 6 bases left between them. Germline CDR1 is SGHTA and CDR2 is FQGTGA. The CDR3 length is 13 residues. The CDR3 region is CASSLHRTDTQYF. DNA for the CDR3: TGTGCCAGCAGCTTACACAGGACAGATACGCAGTATTTT. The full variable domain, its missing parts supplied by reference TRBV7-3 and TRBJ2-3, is GAGVSQTPSNKVTEKGKYVELRCDPISGHTALYWYRQSLGQGPEFLIYFQGTGAADDSGLPNDRFFAVRPEGSVSTLKIQRTERGDSAVYLCASSLHRTDTQYFGPGTRLTVL.

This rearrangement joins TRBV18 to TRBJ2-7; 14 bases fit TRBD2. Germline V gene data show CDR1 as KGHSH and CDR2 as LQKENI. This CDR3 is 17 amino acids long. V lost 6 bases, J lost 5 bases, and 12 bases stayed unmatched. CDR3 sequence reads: CASSPLGTSGRMNEQYF. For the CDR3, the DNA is TGTGCCAGCTCTCCTCTCGGGACTAGCGGGAGAATGAACGAGCAGTACTTC.

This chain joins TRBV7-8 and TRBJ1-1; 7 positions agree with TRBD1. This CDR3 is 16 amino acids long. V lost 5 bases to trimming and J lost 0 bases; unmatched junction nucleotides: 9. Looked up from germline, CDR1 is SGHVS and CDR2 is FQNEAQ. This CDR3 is CASSPRTGNMNTEAFF. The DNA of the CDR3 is TGTGCCAGCAGCCCCCGGACAGGAAATATGAACACTGAAGCTTTCTTT.

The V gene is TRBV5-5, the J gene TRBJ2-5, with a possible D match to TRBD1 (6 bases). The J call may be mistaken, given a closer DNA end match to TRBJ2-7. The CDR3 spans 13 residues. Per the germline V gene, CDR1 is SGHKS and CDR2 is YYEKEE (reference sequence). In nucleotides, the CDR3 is TGTGCCAGCAGCCTAGGGACAACCGACGAGCAGTACTTC. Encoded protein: CASSLGTTDEQYF.

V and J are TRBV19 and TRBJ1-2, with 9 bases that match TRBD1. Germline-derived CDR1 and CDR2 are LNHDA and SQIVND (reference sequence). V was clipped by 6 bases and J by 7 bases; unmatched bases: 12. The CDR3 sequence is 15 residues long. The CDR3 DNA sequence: TGTGCCAGTAGGGGCCGGGACAGGGTGGGAGCTGGCTACACCTTC. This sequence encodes CASRGRDRVGAGYTF.

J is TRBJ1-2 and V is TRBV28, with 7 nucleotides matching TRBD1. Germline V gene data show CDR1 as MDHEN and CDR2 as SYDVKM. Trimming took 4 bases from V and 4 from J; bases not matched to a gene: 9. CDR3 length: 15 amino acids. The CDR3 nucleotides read TGTGCCAGCAGTTACCGGCCAGGGGGGCTCTATGGCTACACCTTC. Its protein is CASSYRPGGLYGYTF.

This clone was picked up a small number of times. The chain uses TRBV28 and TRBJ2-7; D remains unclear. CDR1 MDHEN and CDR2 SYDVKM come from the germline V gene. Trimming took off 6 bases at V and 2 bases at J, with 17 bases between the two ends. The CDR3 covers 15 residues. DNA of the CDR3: TGTGCCAGCAGCCTGAGTCTCCATCTCGCCTACGAGCAGTACTTC. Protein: CASSLSLHLAYEQYF.

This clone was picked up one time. In nucleotides, the CDR3 is TGTGCCTGGAGTGTAGGGACACTTAGCAATCAGCCCCAGCATTTT. Its translation: CAWSVGTLSNQPQHF. The gene calls are TRBV30 and TRBJ1-5; D may be TRBD1 (6 bases). This CDR3 contains 15 residues. Germline V gives CDR1 GTSNPN, CDR2 SVGIG (reference sequence). With 0 bases removed from V and 0 bases from J, the gap between germline ends came to 9 bases.